This T cell receptor (beta chain) appears in the sequencing data of a study of cytomegalovirus exposure and HLA in healthy donors. Primers: 60 Vbeta forward and 13 Jbeta reverse. Sequenced by immunoSEQ multiplex PCR; TCRdb stores in-frame clones only, minus some. The repertoire consists of 130,000 to 150,000 clones, with more than 75% occurring once and the leading ten covering 2.5% to 3%. CDR1 is LGHNA and CDR2 is YNFKEQ in the germline V gene. The CDR3 length is 20 residues. V lost 0 bases and J lost 4; bases outside the gene matches: 9. Sequencing used PBMCs. This receptor was obtained from a female donor in good health and CMV-seronegative. The rearrangement joins TRBV4-2 to TRBJ2-1, with 16 bases aligning to TRBD2. The CDR3 bases are TGTGCCAGCAGCCAAGAGGGGGGACTAGCGGGAGGGCCCGGATACAATGAGCAGTTCTTC. It codes for CASSQEGGLAGGPGYNEQFF.